The 5 T cell receptor beta chains below come from one sample, sequenced in a study of T-cell reconstitution after alpha-beta-depleted transplantation in children. The TCRbeta library was prepared with unique molecular identifiers. TCRdb reanalysed the PCR reads using MiXCR and keeps one entry per CDR3 protein. The table includes about 190,000 distinct CDR3 sequences, about 6.8% detected once. The specimen comprised PBMCs from the stem cell graft donor, sampled from the stem cell graft. Source of these receptors: a human donor who donated a stem cell graft to a child with Wiskott-Aldrich syndrome.

This clonotype was counted ten times or more. The CDR3 region is CASSPPPTNQPQHF. The CDR3 region has the DNA TGTGCCAGCAGTCCCCCTCCGACAAATCAGCCCCAGCATTTT. The chain carries TRBV28 and TRBJ1-5, with D unclear. CDR3 length: 14 residues. V lost 5 bases and J lost 4, with 12 bases in between. Looked up from germline, CDR1 is MDHEN and CDR2 is SYDVKM.

This clonotype was seen many times. The chain employs TRBV7-2 and TRBJ2-1; D perhaps matches TRBD2 (5 bases). The CDR3 is made up of 15 amino acids. Germline CDR1 reads SGHTA; CDR2 reads FQGNSA. Trimming removed 2 bases from V and 0 bases from J, with 8 bases in between. Here the CDR3 reads CASSLYGNSYNEQFF. CDR3 sequence (DNA): TGTGCCAGCAGCTTATACGGGAACTCCTACAATGAGCAGTTCTTC.

The J gene is TRBJ2-1, the V gene TRBV7-2; 8 positions match TRBD2. Germline CDR1 and CDR2: SGHTA and FQGNSA. The V gene end was trimmed by 3 bases and the J gene end by 0 bases; junction bases not matched to a gene: 4. This CDR3 has 16 residues. CDR3 protein: CASSLAGGTSYNEQFF. The DNA of the CDR3 is TGTGCCAGCAGCTTGGCGGGAGGTACCTCCTACAATGAGCAGTTCTTC.

The sample holds many counts of this clonotype. The CDR3 nucleotides read TGTGCCAGCAGCAAAACAGGGGTTGGGGAGACCCAGTACTTC. Translated: CASSKTGVGETQYF. The chain uses TRBV12-3 or TRBV12-4 and TRBJ2-5, with 7 bases identical to TRBD1. Trimming at V came to 6 bases and at J to 5 bases, leaving 9 bases not matched to a gene. CDR3 length: 14 residues.

This clonotype came up many times. This sequence joins TRBV9 and TRBJ2-1; unclear D gene. CDR1 and CDR2 from the germline V gene are SGDLS and YYNGEE. V lost 0 bases and J 0 bases, leaving 10 bases between the germline ends. This CDR3 comprises 16 residues. The CDR3 protein is CASSVEGQSSYNEQFF. The CDR3 DNA follows: TGTGCCAGCAGCGTAGAAGGTCAGAGCTCCTACAATGAGCAGTTCTTC.